This record covers a single T cell receptor (beta chain). Assay used: immunoSEQ multiplex PCR; TCRdb lists only in-frame clones, some missing. The sample records tens of thousands of clones, about 92% being singletons. This sample was taken from a study of T cell changes during pregnancy in multiple sclerosis. This sample comprised peripheral blood, obtained in the first trimester of pregnancy. This receptor was obtained from a female donor with multiple sclerosis, enrolled in a pregnancy study.

Written as DNA, the CDR3 is TGTGCCAGTAGACCCGTAGGGACTAACACCGGGGAGCTGTTTTTT. Its protein is CASRPVGTNTGELFF. V usage is TRBV19 and J usage is TRBJ2-2; possibly TRBD2 for D (6 bases). V lost 6 bases and J lost 2, with 13 bases in between. CDR3 size: 15 residues. From germline, CDR1 is LNHDA and CDR2 SQIVND (reference sequence).